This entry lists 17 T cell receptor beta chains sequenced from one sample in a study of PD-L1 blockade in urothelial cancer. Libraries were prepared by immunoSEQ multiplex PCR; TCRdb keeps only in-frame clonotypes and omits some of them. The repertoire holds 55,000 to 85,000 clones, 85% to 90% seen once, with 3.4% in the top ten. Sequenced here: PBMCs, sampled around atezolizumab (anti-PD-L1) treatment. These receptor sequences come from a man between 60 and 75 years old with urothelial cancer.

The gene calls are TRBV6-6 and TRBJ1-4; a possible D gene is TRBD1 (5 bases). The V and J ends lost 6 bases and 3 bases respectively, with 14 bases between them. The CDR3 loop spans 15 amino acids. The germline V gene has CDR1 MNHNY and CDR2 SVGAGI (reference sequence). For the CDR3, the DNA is TGTGCCAGCAGCGACCCGGGACTCCCTAATGAAAAACTGTTTTTT. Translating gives CASSDPGLPNEKLFF.

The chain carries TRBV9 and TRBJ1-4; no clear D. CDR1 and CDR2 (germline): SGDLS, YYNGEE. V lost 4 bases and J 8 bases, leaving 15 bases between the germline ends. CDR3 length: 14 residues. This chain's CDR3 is CASSLLGSGEKLFF. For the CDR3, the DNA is TGTGCCAGCAGCCTACTCGGGTCGGGGGAAAAACTGTTTTTT.

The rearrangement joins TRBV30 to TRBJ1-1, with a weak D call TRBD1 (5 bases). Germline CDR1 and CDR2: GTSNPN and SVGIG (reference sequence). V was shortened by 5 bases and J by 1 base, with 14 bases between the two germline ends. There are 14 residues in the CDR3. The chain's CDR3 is CAWDQHTGNTEAFF. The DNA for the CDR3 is TGTGCCTGGGATCAGCATACAGGGAACACTGAAGCTTTCTTT.

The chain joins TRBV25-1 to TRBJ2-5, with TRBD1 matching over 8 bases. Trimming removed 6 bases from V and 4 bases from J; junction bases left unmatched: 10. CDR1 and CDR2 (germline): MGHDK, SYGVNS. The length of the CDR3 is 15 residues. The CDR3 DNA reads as TGTGCCAGCAGCTGGACGGGACAGGTAGGAGAGACCCAGTACTTC. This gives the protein CASSWTGQVGETQYF.

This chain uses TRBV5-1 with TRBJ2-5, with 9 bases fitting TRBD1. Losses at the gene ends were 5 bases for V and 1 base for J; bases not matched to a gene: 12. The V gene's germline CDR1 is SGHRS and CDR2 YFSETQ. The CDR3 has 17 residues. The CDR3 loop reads CASRPIYRGRSQETQYF. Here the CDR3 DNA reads TGCGCCAGCAGGCCGATATACAGGGGGCGGTCCCAAGAGACCCAGTACTTC.

For the CDR3, the DNA is TGTGCCAGCAGCGCTCGGGACAGGGCCTACCATGGCTACACCTTC. Translating it yields CASSARDRAYHGYTF. The J gene is TRBJ1-2, the V gene TRBV9, with 9 bases aligning to TRBD1. From germline, CDR1 is SGDLS and CDR2 YYNGEE. V shed 3 bases, J shed 6 bases, and the junction held 9 bases outside the gene matches. This CDR3 spans 15 amino acids.

Here the CDR3 reads CASNRGGVNTEAFF. For the CDR3, the DNA is TGTGCCAGCAACCGGGGGGGCGTAAACACTGAAGCTTTCTTT. V is TRBV28 and J is TRBJ1-1; D may be TRBD1 (6 bases). The CDR3 runs 14 residues. V shed 7 bases and J shed 2 bases, with 14 bases lying between them. CDR1 is MDHEN, CDR2 SYDVKM, per germline.

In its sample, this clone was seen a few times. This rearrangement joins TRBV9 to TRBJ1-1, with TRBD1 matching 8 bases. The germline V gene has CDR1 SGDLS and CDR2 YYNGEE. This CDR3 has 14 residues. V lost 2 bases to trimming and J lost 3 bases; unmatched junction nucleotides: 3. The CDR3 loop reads CASSVGQGDTEAFF. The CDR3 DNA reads TGTGCCAGCAGCGTTGGACAGGGAGACACTGAAGCTTTCTTT.

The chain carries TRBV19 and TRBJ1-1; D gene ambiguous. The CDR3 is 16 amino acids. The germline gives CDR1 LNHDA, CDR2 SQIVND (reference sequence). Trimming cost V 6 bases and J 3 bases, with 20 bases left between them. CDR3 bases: TGTGCCAGTAGCCCGAGGCGGGCCCCCGTCTACACTGAAGCTTTCTTT. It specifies CASSPRRAPVYTEAFF.

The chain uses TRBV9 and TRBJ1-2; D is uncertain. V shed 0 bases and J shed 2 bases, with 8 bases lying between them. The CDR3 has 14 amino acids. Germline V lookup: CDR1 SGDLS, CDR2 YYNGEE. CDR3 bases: TGTGCCAGCAGCGTAGGCACAGCAAACTATGGCTACACCTTC. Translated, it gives CASSVGTANYGYTF. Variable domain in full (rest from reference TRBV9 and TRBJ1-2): DSGVTQTPKHLITATGQRVTLRCSPRSGDLSVYWYQQSLDQGLQFLIQYYNGEERAKGNILERFSAQQFPDLHSELNLSSLELGDSALYFCASSVGTANYGYTFGSGTRLTVV.

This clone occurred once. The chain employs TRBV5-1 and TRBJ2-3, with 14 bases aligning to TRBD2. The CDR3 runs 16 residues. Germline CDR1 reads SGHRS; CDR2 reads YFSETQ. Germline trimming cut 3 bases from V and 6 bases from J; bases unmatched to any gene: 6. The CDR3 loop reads CASSSGLAGAGDTQYF. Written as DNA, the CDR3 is TGCGCCAGCAGCTCGGGACTAGCGGGGGCAGGGGATACGCAGTATTTT.

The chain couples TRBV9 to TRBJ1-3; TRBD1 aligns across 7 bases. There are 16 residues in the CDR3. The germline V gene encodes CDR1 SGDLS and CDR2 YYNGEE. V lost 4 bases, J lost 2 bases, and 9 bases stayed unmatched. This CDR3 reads CASSKSHRGTGNTIYF. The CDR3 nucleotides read TGTGCCAGCAGCAAGTCTCACAGGGGAACTGGAAACACCATATATTTT.

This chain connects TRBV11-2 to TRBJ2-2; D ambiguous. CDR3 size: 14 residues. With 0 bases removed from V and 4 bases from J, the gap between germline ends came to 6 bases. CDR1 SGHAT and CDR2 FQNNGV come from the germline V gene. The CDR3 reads CASSLEALTGELFF. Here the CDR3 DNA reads TGTGCCAGCAGCTTAGAAGCGCTCACCGGGGAGCTGTTTTTT.

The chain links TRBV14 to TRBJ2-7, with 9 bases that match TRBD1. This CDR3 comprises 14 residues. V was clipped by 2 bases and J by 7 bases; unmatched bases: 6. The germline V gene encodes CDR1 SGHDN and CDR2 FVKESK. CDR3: CASSQTQGAREQYF. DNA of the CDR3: TGTGCCAGCAGCCAAACACAGGGGGCTCGTGAGCAGTACTTC. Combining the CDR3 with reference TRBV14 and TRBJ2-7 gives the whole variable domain EAGVTQFPSHSVIEKGQTVTLRCDPISGHDNLYWYRRVMGKEIKFLLHFVKESKQDESGMPNNRFLAERTGGTYSTLKVQPAELEDSGVYFCASSQTQGAREQYFGPGTRLTVT.

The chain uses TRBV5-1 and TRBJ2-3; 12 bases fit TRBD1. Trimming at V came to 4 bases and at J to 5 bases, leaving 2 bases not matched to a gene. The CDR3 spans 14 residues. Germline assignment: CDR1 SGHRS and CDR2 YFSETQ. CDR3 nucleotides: TGCGCCAGCAGCGGGACAGGGGGCAAAGATACGCAGTATTTT. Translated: CASSGTGGKDTQYF. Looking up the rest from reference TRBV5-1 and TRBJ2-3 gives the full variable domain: KAGVTQTPRYLIKTRGQQVTLSCSPISGHRSVSWYQQTPGQGLQFLFEYFSETQRNKGNFPGRFSGRQFSNSRSEMNVSTLELGDSALYLCASSGTGGKDTQYFGPGTRLTVL.

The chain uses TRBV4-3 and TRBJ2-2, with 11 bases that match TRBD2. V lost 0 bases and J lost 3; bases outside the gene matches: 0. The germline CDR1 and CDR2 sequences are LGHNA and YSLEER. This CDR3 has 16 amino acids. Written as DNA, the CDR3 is TGCGCCAGCAGCCAAGAACTAGCGGGGGACACCGGGGAGCTGTTTTTT. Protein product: CASSQELAGDTGELFF.

The DNA of the CDR3 is TGTGCCAGCAGCCCCTCTAGCGGGAGAGCCGGGGAGCTGTTTTTT. It specifies CASSPSSGRAGELFF. The V call is TRBV7-9, the J call TRBJ2-2; 10 bases are a match to TRBD2. The CDR3 contains 15 residues. V gave up 5 bases and J gave up 6 bases; unmatched junction bases: 6. Germline V gene lookup returns CDR1 SEHNR and CDR2 FQNEAQ (reference sequence).